This T cell receptor (beta chain) was recovered during a study of early T cells in non-severe SARS-CoV-2 infection (dated by TCRdb to about 2021). General notes on the study: Because TCR sequencing was done on bulk RNA from unsorted whole blood, the alpha and beta chains could not be paired.

The germline V gene provides CDR1 MDHEN and CDR2 SYDVKM. The junction shows trimming of 2 bases on V and 1 base on J, plus 7 bases between the germline ends. From cysteine to phenylalanine, the CDR3 is 14 amino acids long. The DNA shown is the 42-base CDR3, in frame from base 1. The study was a case-control design nested within a healthcare worker cohort in London, UK, with weekly nasopharyngeal swab PCR tests and blood sampling. Healthcare workers were recruited between 23 and 31 March 2020, during the week of the UK lockdown, and were followed weekly for up to about 15 weeks. Receptor amplification or capture employed 5' RACE. The reads were generated on a NextSeq 500. In the TCR library protocol, unique molecular identifiers were attached to individual cDNA molecules to correct for PCR bias and sequencing error. Sequencing covered both TCR alpha and beta chains, and within each sample the abundances of alpha and beta sequences were tightly co-correlated. On the authors' methods: Decombinator V4 was used to annotate TCR sequences for V gene, J gene and CDR3. TCRs were defined as expanded if a significant change between any two time points was detected under a Poisson model with p below 0.0001. TCR abundances were normalised to the total number of TCRs sequenced per sample and were expressed as counts per million. MAIT TCRs were defined by TRAV1-2 paired with TRAJ12, TRAJ20 or TRAJ33, and iNKT TCRs by TRAV10 paired with TRAJ18. VDJdb, accessed 1 November 2021, was searched for CMV, EBV and SARS-CoV-2 annotated TCRs, excluding TCRs annotated for multiple antigens. Through fastp at Q25 and MiXCR, TCRdb rebuilt clones from the public reads, retaining in-frame beta chains. Merged by CDR3 protein, the rows form single entries marked with the most common genes and DNA. The V and J calls reflect TCRdb's pipeline rather than the authors' work. The sample data list some 52,000 distinct CDR3 sequences, and 6.5% to 9% of these were observed just once. In total, the top ten clones hold around a tenth of the sample.

This clonotype was counted a few times. Its recognized antigen is unknown. One base away there is no much larger clone; base qualities are not given. Results and caveats for the whole study, not just this receptor: VDJdb matching was skewed toward anti-spike CD8 responses, so virus-specific expansions were likely underestimated and private and CD4 specificities were missed.

In this chain, TRBV28 is recombined with TRBJ2-3, with no reliable assignment of the D segment. The sequencing sample was made of whole blood. The TCR sequence derives from an adult who was a healthcare worker with PCR-confirmed SARS-CoV-2 infection or an uninfected control (not recorded which). The CDR3 reads as follows: CASSLQAGTDTQYF. The nucleotide sequence reads as follows: TGTGCCAGCAGTTTACAGGCAGGCACAGATACGCAGTATTTT.